These 19 T cell receptor beta chains came from one sample sequenced in a study of control samples from healthy donors and cancer patients. Profiled with immunoSEQ multiplex PCR; TCRdb holds only in-frame clones, not every one. The table has 150,000 to 200,000 clones, nearly 96% seen once. Sequencing used blood. These receptors were taken from a woman in her twenties or thirties in good health.

The CDR3 sequence: CAWSVGRSTEQYF. Written as DNA, the CDR3 is TGTGCCTGGAGTGTGGGGCGGTCGACCGAGCAGTACTTC. This chain uses TRBV30 with TRBJ2-7, with D maybe TRBD1 (5 bases). V lost 0 bases to trimming and J lost 6 bases, with 12 bases between them. CDR1 is GTSNPN and CDR2 is SVGIG in the germline V gene (reference sequence). The CDR3 consists of 13 residues.

The genes are TRBV28 and TRBJ2-3, with D hard to call. Germline CDR1 is MDHEN and CDR2 is SYDVKM. V lost 6 bases, J lost 1 base, and 5 bases lay in between. This CDR3 has 12 amino acids. The CDR3 DNA reads TGTGCCAGCAGGCCAGGCACAGATACGCAGTATTTT. It encodes CASRPGTDTQYF.

This rearrangement joins TRBV4-1 to TRBJ1-6; 9 bases are a match to TRBD1. Trimming took 1 base from V and 4 from J; bases not matched to a gene: 2. Germline CDR1 is MGHRA and CDR2 is YSYEKL. The length of the CDR3 is 16 residues. This CDR3 reads CASSQGDRDYNSPLHF. The DNA of the CDR3 is TGCGCCAGCAGCCAAGGGGACAGGGATTATAATTCACCCCTCCACTTT.

The chain carries TRBV2 and TRBJ1-5, with 11 bases matching TRBD1. CDR3 length: 15 residues. Germline V CDR1 and CDR2: SNHLY, FYNNEI. Trimming at V came to 6 bases and at J to 1 base, leaving 2 bases not matched to a gene. The CDR3 region is CASSGTGGSNQPQHF. The CDR3 coding sequence is TGTGCCAGCAGCGGGACAGGGGGAAGCAATCAGCCCCAGCATTTT.

V is TRBV28 and J is TRBJ2-6, with TRBD1 matching 7 bases. This CDR3 region has 20 residues. Germline lookup yields CDR1 MDHEN and CDR2 SYDVKM. V trimming: 4 bases; J trimming: 0 bases; junction bases outside the gene matches: 15. The CDR3 DNA sequence: TGTGCCAGCAGTTCCCTAATGAACAGGGGCTCCTTCTCTGGGGCCAACGTCCTGACTTTC. Translated, it gives CASSSLMNRGSFSGANVLTF.

CDR3 in amino acids: CASRVAGTGPYEQYF. In DNA, the CDR3 is TGTGCCAGTCGAGTTGCCGGGACAGGGCCCTACGAGCAGTACTTC. V gene TRBV6-5 combines with J gene TRBJ2-7; 9 nucleotides line up with TRBD1. The CDR3 has 15 amino acids. V dropped 9 bases and J dropped 2; count of bases not matched to a gene: 11. CDR1 and CDR2 from the germline V gene are MNHEY and SVGAGI.

This clone appeared a single time. The chain employs TRBV28 and TRBJ1-6; 7 bases are shared with TRBD1. V was clipped by 5 bases and J by 7 bases; unmatched bases: 5. Germline CDR1 is MDHEN and CDR2 is SYDVKM. The CDR3 sequence is 14 residues long. CDR3 bases: TGTGCCAGCAGTCTCGACAGGGCCAATTCACCCCTCCACTTT. It is translated as CASSLDRANSPLHF.

V and J are TRBV30 and TRBJ1-5, with D hard to call. V lost 4 bases to trimming and J lost 2 bases, with 9 bases between them. Germline loops: CDR1 GTSNPN, CDR2 SVGIG (reference sequence). The CDR3 runs 13 residues. CDR3 region: CAWNLQRNQPQHF. CDR3 in DNA: TGTGCCTGGAACCTTCAACGCAATCAGCCCCAGCATTTT.

This clone was recorded only once. This chain joins TRBV30 and TRBJ2-1; a possible D gene is TRBD2 (6 bases). Germline CDR1 is GTSNPN and CDR2 is SVGIG (reference sequence). V shed 0 bases and J shed 10 bases, with 16 bases lying between them. The CDR3 is 14 residues long. CDR3 protein: CAWSVGGAGREQFF. In DNA, the CDR3 is TGTGCCTGGAGTGTGGGCGGGGCCGGTCGAGAGCAGTTCTTC.

The genes are TRBV15 and TRBJ1-2; 7 nucleotides match TRBD1. The V and J ends lost 1 base and 7 bases, in that order; junction bases with no gene match: 6. The length of the CDR3 is 14 residues. Germline-derived CDR1 and CDR2 are LNHNV and YYDKDF (reference sequence). The DNA of the CDR3 is TGTGCCACCAGCAGAGTCGGACAGGTGGGTGGCTACACCTTC. Protein: CATSRVGQVGGYTF. Full variable domain (rest looked up from reference TRBV15 and TRBJ1-2): DAMVIQNPRYQVTQFGKPVTLSCSQTLNHNVMYWYQQKSSQAPKLLFHYYDKDFNNEADTPDNFQSRRPNTSFCFLDIRSPGLGDTAMYLCATSRVGQVGGYTFGSGTRLTVV.

The CDR3 loop is CASSGASGRTYNEQFF. For the CDR3, the DNA is TGTGCCAGCAGCGGAGCTAGCGGGAGGACCTACAATGAGCAGTTCTTC. The chain has TRBV13 and TRBJ2-1; 11 bases agree with TRBD2. The length of the CDR3 is 16 residues. V was clipped by 5 bases and J by 2 bases; unmatched bases: 5. Germline CDR1 reads PRHDT; CDR2 reads FYEKMQ (reference sequence).

This chain connects TRBV30 to TRBJ2-5; D is ambiguous. The length of the CDR3 is 14 residues. Germline lookup yields CDR1 GTSNPN and CDR2 SVGIG (reference sequence). Trimming removed 2 bases at V and 5 bases at J, with 15 bases between. The CDR3 spells CAWSKTEEWETQYF. Here the CDR3 DNA reads TGTGCCTGGAGTAAAACAGAGGAGTGGGAGACCCAGTACTTC.

The chain is built from TRBV5-1 and TRBJ2-1; 9 bases line up with TRBD1. V was clipped by 1 base and J by 4 bases; unmatched bases: 9. The CDR3 contains 17 residues. CDR1 SGHRS and CDR2 YFSETQ come from the germline V gene. The CDR3 spells CASSLLAGQGRYNEQFF. CDR3 nucleotides: TGCGCCAGCAGCTTGCTGGCGGGACAGGGTAGGTACAATGAGCAGTTCTTC.

The rearrangement uses TRBV3-1 (or the pseudogene TRBV3-2) and TRBJ1-2, with D uncertain. Trimming stripped 0 bases from V and 5 bases from J, with 10 bases between. This CDR3 comprises 14 residues. Germline CDR1 reads LGHDT; CDR2 reads YNNKEL (reference sequence). CDR3 protein: CASSQEAGEYGYTF. The CDR3 region has the DNA TGTGCCAGCAGCCAAGAGGCGGGAGAGTATGGCTACACCTTC.

The V gene is TRBV20-1, the J gene TRBJ2-7; D gene ambiguous. Between the trimmed V and J ends, which lost 1 base and 4 bases, there was a span of 2 bases. CDR1 DFQATT and CDR2 SNEGSKA come from the germline V gene (reference sequence). The CDR3 totals 10 residues. This CDR3 is CSARGYEQYF. For the CDR3, the DNA is TGCAGTGCTAGAGGGTACGAGCAGTACTTC.

The CDR3 DNA sequence: TGTGCCAGCAGTTTAGGTGGGGCCAACGTCCTGACTTTC. Translated, it gives CASSLGGANVLTF. The chain is built from TRBV27 and TRBJ2-6; D gene unclear. V lost 2 bases to trimming and J lost 3 bases, with 2 bases between them. This CDR3 is 13 amino acids long. Germline assignment: CDR1 MNHEY and CDR2 SMNVEV (reference sequence). The entire variable domain, with the rest obtained from reference TRBV27 and TRBJ2-6, is as follows: EAQVTQNPRYLITVTGKKLTVTCSQNMNHEYMSWYRQDPGLGLRQIYYSMNVEVTDKGDVPEGYKVSRKEKRNFPLILESPSPNQTSLYFCASSLGGANVLTFGAGSRLTVL.

The chain carries TRBV7-9 and TRBJ1-5; the D is unclear. The V end lost 6 bases, the J end lost 4 bases, and 13 bases lay between the germline ends. The CDR3 covers 14 residues. CDR1 is SEHNR and CDR2 is FQNEAQ in the germline V gene (reference sequence). CDR3: CASSPVVGNQPQHF. CDR3 bases: TGTGCCAGCAGTCCGGTCGTTGGGAATCAGCCCCAGCATTTT.

The chain links TRBV5-1 to TRBJ1-4; no clear D gene. Germline assignment: CDR1 SGHRS and CDR2 YFSETQ. The CDR3 totals 14 residues. Trimming shortened V by 7 bases and J by 8 bases, and 18 bases separated the two germline ends. CDR3 in amino acids: CASRHMSGNEKLFF. DNA of the CDR3: TGCGCCAGCCGCCACATGTCGGGGAACGAAAAACTGTTTTTT.

The chain has TRBV10-3 and TRBJ1-4, with 8 bases that match TRBD1. Germline loops: CDR1 ENHRY, CDR2 SYGVKD. The CDR3 contains 13 residues. V lost 9 bases, J lost 8 bases, and 8 bases stayed unmatched. CDR3 region: CAIRQTGEEKLFF. The CDR3 DNA sequence: TGTGCCATTCGACAGACAGGGGAGGAAAAACTGTTTTTT.